The 14 T cell receptor beta chains reported below all come from one sample, sequenced in a study of shared clonotypes between healthy human individuals. The assay was immunoSEQ multiplex PCR, and TCRdb's table has in-frame clones only and misses some. The repertoire consists of a few hundred thousand clones, with about 96% occurring once and the leading ten covering less than 0.065%. The sample consisted of naive CD4+ T cells sorted from blood. Documented subset: CD45RA+ positively selected. All receptors derive from a woman in her thirties in good health.

The rearrangement uses TRBV28 and TRBJ2-3; either TRBD1 or TRBD2 may fit D (7 bases each). The CDR3 is 15 residues long. The V end was cut by 6 bases, the J end by 1 base, with 14 bases between. The V gene's germline CDR1 is MDHEN and CDR2 SYDVKM. CDR3 region: CASSQQGGGTDTQYF. The CDR3 DNA reads TGTGCCAGCAGCCAGCAGGGGGGGGGCACAGATACGCAGTATTTT.

The chain combines TRBV21-1 with TRBJ2-5. TRBV21-1 is reported as a pseudogene. The CDR3 has 19 amino acids. CDR3 coding DNA: TGTGCCAGCAGCAAATGGGTCGGGGCGAGGGCGACTCTCCAAGAGACCCAGTACTTC. It yields the protein CASSKWVGARATLQETQYF.

This clone has a single count. The chain joins TRBV28 to TRBJ1-1, with 9 positions matching TRBD1. Germline V gene lookup returns CDR1 MDHEN and CDR2 SYDVKM. Trimming cost V 5 bases and J 5 bases; bases outside gene matches: 9. This CDR3 region has 15 residues. CDR3 in amino acids: CASSQQGARSTEAFF. The CDR3 nucleotides read TGTGCCAGCAGTCAACAGGGGGCAAGAAGTACTGAAGCTTTCTTT.

As regards this clone: The sample carries other DNA sequences with the same CDR3. The rearrangement links TRBV7-9 to TRBJ1-1; TRBD1 matches at 8 bases. V trimming: 3 bases; J trimming: 0 bases; junction bases outside the gene matches: 0. The germline gives CDR1 SEHNR, CDR2 FQNEAQ (reference sequence). The length of the CDR3 is 14 residues. CDR3 nucleotides: TGTGCCAGCAGCTTGACAGGGGTGAACACTGAAGCTTTCTTT. This sequence encodes CASSLTGVNTEAFF.

The chain recombines TRBV6-6 with TRBJ1-3; possibly TRBD1 for D (6 bases). The V end lost 5 bases, the J end lost 9 bases, and 14 bases lay between the germline ends. The CDR3 contains 13 residues. Germline CDR1 reads MNHNY; CDR2 reads SVGAGI (reference sequence). CDR3 in DNA: TGTGCCAGCAGTGCGACAGGTGTTGGCACCATATATTTT. Encoded protein: CASSATGVGTIYF.

The CDR3 DNA reads as TGTGCCAGCAGTTTATTCTACGGACTGGTTAATTCACCCCTCCACTTT. Translation gives CASSLFYGLVNSPLHF. J is TRBJ1-6 and V is TRBV27; D unclear. V was trimmed by 1 base and J by 6 bases, leaving 13 bases between them. CDR3 length: 16 amino acids. CDR1 and CDR2 from the germline V gene are MNHEY and SMNVEV (reference sequence).

This sequence joins TRBV4-1 and TRBJ2-3, with D maybe TRBD1 (5 bases). The germline CDR1 and CDR2 sequences are MGHRA and YSYEKL. Trimming shortened V by 3 bases and J by 6 bases, and 13 bases separated the two germline ends. This CDR3 has 14 residues. The CDR3 loop is CASSHTVNRDTQYF. The CDR3 nucleotides read TGCGCCAGCAGCCATACAGTTAACAGGGATACGCAGTATTTT.

The chain recombines TRBV5-1 with TRBJ2-1; TRBD2 matches 11 bases. CDR3 length: 15 residues. From germline, CDR1 is SGHRS and CDR2 YFSETQ. Germline trimming cut 3 bases from V and 6 bases from J; bases unmatched to any gene: 5. CDR3 nucleotide sequence: TGCGCCAGCAGCTCAAGACTAGCGGGGTTCAATGAGCAGTTCTTC. The encoded protein is CASSSRLAGFNEQFF.

The chain has TRBV5-1 and TRBJ1-6; D gene unclear. This CDR3 is built from 14 residues. V was trimmed by 0 bases and J by 10 bases, leaving 11 bases between them. CDR1 and CDR2 from the germline V gene are SGHRS and YFSETQ. CDR3 in DNA: TGCGCCAGCAGCTTGGGGCACTTAGGATCACCCCTCCACTTT. As protein: CASSLGHLGSPLHF.

The rearrangement joins TRBV6-1 to TRBJ2-7; possible D gene TRBD2, 6 bases. Per germline, CDR1 MNHNS and CDR2 SASEGT. The V and J ends lost 1 base and 3 bases respectively, with 16 bases between them. The CDR3 covers 16 residues. CDR3 nucleotide sequence: TGTGCCAGCAGTGAAGGAGGGATTGGAGGGATCTACGAGCAGTACTTC. This sequence encodes CASSEGGIGGIYEQYF.

The chain combines TRBV19 with TRBJ2-1, with D possibly called TRBD1 or TRBD2 (5 bases each). The CDR3 spans 14 residues. Trimming removed 5 bases from V and 8 bases from J, with 16 bases in between. Per the germline V gene, CDR1 is LNHDA and CDR2 is SQIVND (reference sequence). The CDR3 sequence is CASSPGTLNDEQFF. For the CDR3, the DNA is TGTGCCAGTAGTCCCGGGACCCTCAACGATGAGCAGTTCTTC.

The chain combines TRBV18 with TRBJ2-7; TRBD2 aligns across 8 bases. After removal of 3 bases from V and 1 base from J, the junction contained 2 bases not matched to a gene. The CDR3 is made up of 14 amino acids. Germline CDR1 KGHSH, CDR2 LQKENI. Here the CDR3 reads CASSPRGGSYEQYF. The CDR3, as DNA: TGTGCCAGCTCACCCCGGGGGGGGTCCTACGAGCAGTACTTC.

This chain links TRBV9 with TRBJ2-5, with D possibly TRBD2 on 5 matching bases. The CDR3 consists of 14 residues. Looked up from germline, CDR1 is SGDLS and CDR2 is YYNGEE. Trimming shortened V by 3 bases and J by 5 bases, and 14 bases separated the two germline ends. The CDR3 protein is CASSGATSGETQYF. The CDR3 nucleotides are TGTGCCAGCAGCGGGGCCACTAGTGGGGAGACCCAGTACTTC.

This clone came up once. The rearrangement joins TRBV18 to TRBJ1-4; tentative D call: TRBD1 (6 bases). Germline V gene sequence: CDR1 KGHSH, CDR2 LQKENI. V lost 2 bases and J 7 bases, leaving 14 bases between the germline ends. The CDR3 totals 15 residues. The CDR3 sequence is CASSPGSRGGEKLFF. Written as DNA, the CDR3 is TGTGCCAGCTCACCAGGTTCCAGGGGAGGTGAAAAACTGTTTTTT.